This T cell receptor (beta chain) was recorded in a study of CD8 T cells in Susac syndrome (dated by TCRdb to the late 2010s). Background on the whole study: Whether CD8+ T cell activation and differentiation in Susac syndrome was antigen driven was tested using repertoire sequencing. The full study reports these points: The study acknowledged that relatively few individuals were included in the TCR sequencing and HLA analysis.

RNA was extracted with the RNeasy kit and roughly 0.45 to 1 ug was reverse transcribed using random hexamers. The immunoSEQ multiplex PCR assay, covering 54 Vbeta and 13 Jbeta segments, was used to amplify TCR beta CDR3 regions. PCR amplification bias was corrected by using a synthetic template baseline for primer optimization and computational correction. The authors' analysis ran thus. Reads were annotated to V, D and J genes according to IMGT and were analyzed with immunoSEQ Analyzer, with only productive sequences retained. Clonality was computed as one minus Shannon entropy normalized by log2 of the number of productive unique sequences. Public and private clones were assessed among the 100 most prevalent clones of each patient and control. A clone was defined as Susac-specific if it was absent from the healthy and MS cohorts, from approximately 980 published viral clones and from other ImmuneACCESS disease sequences. TCRdb reran the public reads through fastp at Q25 and MiXCR, keeping productive beta chains. Identical CDR3 protein sequences are pooled into one entry, listed with their most common genes and DNA. The V and J calls shown here were made by TCRdb, not taken from the authors' results. The sample has approximately 200,000 distinct CDR3 sequences on record, roughly 94% of them singletons. The ten biggest clones cover 0.082% of the sample.

On this clonotype itself: Its binding antigen is unknown. No base-level quality is on record; no much larger clone is a single base apart.

High-throughput TCR beta sequencing profiled peripheral blood CD8+ and CD4+ T cells from healthy donors, Susac syndrome patients and multiple sclerosis patients. Multiple sclerosis controls were treatment-naive patients with stable or active relapsing-remitting disease fulfilling revised McDonald criteria. CD8+ TEMRA cells were enriched by FACS, while bulk CD8+ and CD4+ T cells were purified by magnetic negative isolation. Blood was drawn into EDTA tubes, processed within 24 hours, and PBMCs were isolated by density gradient centrifugation. PBMCs intended for TCR sequencing were cryopreserved in liquid nitrogen and thawed later in a water bath at 37 degrees C. Purity of sorted or isolated CD4+, CD8+ and CD8+ TEMRA cells was at least 90%. The CDR3 runs 12 residues from the cysteine to the valine. CDR3 DNA only is kept here, 36 bases in frame from base 1. The germline V gene sets CDR1 to ENHRY and CDR2 to SYGVKD. V loses 4 bases, J loses 3 bases, and the germline ends lie 7 bases apart.

The TCR originated in a human donor with multiple sclerosis. The sample taken for sequencing was CD4+ T cells from PBMCs. The chain is made from TRBV10-3 and TRBJ2-7; the D region possibly corresponds to TRBD2 (5 bases align). The CDR3 in this case is CAISVEGYEQYV. At the DNA level, the sequence is TGTGCCATCAGTGTAGAGGGCTACGAGCAGTACGTC.